One and the same sample provided the 28 T cell receptor beta chains below, sequenced in a study of blood T cell repertoires in COVID-19 (dated by TCRdb to the early 2020s). The library was produced with the immunoSEQ multiplex PCR assay. This immuneACCESS table, as held by TCRdb, lists in-frame sequences with V and J called but not all clones. Of the missing ones, under half trace to an unresolved V gene in checked studies; the others have no known cause. This sample has about 150,000 clones in its table, and roughly nine tenths of those were observed once. 1.5% to 2% of the sample is in the top ten clones. The sample comprised peripheral blood. These TCRs come from a human donor in a cohort sampled during active COVID-19.

V gene TRBV9 combines with J gene TRBJ1-3; unclear D gene. This CDR3 has 16 residues. Germline V gives CDR1 SGDLS, CDR2 YYNGEE. V gave up 0 bases and J gave up 2 bases, with 12 bases separating them. This chain's CDR3 is CASSVDGGFAGNTIYF. The CDR3 region has the DNA TGTGCCAGCAGCGTAGACGGAGGGTTCGCTGGAAACACCATATATTTT.

The V call is TRBV9, the J call TRBJ1-4; 9 bases match TRBD1. Per germline, CDR1 SGDLS and CDR2 YYNGEE. The CDR3 runs to 16 residues. Trimming cost V 4 bases and J 8 bases; bases outside gene matches: 12. CDR3: CASSPPQQGAGEKLFF. CDR3 coding DNA: TGTGCCAGCAGCCCACCCCAACAGGGGGCGGGAGAAAAACTGTTTTTT.

The V and J genes are TRBV5-1 and TRBJ1-2; D gene uncertain. CDR3 length: 15 residues. V shed 4 bases and J shed 4 bases, with 17 bases lying between them. Per germline, CDR1 SGHRS and CDR2 YFSETQ. CDR3 in amino acids: CASSLGSGLGYGYTF. The CDR3 DNA sequence: TGCGCCAGCAGCCTGGGATCGGGTTTAGGCTATGGCTACACCTTC.

The chain has TRBV7-9 and TRBJ2-1; 11 nucleotides line up with TRBD2. Germline V CDR1 and CDR2: SEHNR, FQNEAQ (reference sequence). This CDR3 contains 15 residues. The trim removed 5 bases at V and 8 bases at J, leaving 8 bases unmatched. As DNA, the CDR3 is TGTGCCAGCAGCCCTAGCGGGGGGTACCTGGATGAGCAGTTCTTC. Protein: CASSPSGGYLDEQFF.

The chain couples TRBV6-5 to TRBJ1-5; TRBD1 might be the D (5 bases). From germline, CDR1 is MNHEY and CDR2 SVGAGI. V gave up 4 bases and J gave up 6 bases, with 13 bases separating them. CDR3 length: 14 amino acids. DNA for the CDR3: TGTGCCAGCAGTTGGGGCCCTGAAGGTCAGCCCCAGCATTTT. The encoded protein is CASSWGPEGQPQHF.

The chain employs TRBV5-8 and TRBJ2-5; 10 bases match TRBD2. The CDR3 totals 17 residues. Trimming at V came to 0 bases and at J to 4 bases, leaving 9 bases not matched to a gene. The V gene's germline CDR1 is SGHTS and CDR2 YDEGEE. CDR3 bases: TGTGCCAGCAGCTTGGCGGTGGCTAGCGGGGGCCGAGAGACCCAGTACTTC. It is translated as CASSLAVASGGRETQYF. The complete variable domain, with remaining parts taken from reference TRBV5-8 and TRBJ2-5, reads EAGVTQSPTHLIKTRGQQATLRCSPISGHTSVYWYQQALGLGLQFLLWYDEGEERNRGNFPPRFSGRQFPNYSSELNVNALELEDSALYLCASSLAVASGGRETQYFGPGTRLLVL.

This chain joins TRBV5-1 and TRBJ2-7; maybe TRBD2 (5 bases). The germline V and J ends were trimmed by 1 base and 0 bases, with 8 bases remaining between them. Germline V lookup: CDR1 SGHRS, CDR2 YFSETQ. The CDR3 has 14 residues. This CDR3 is CASSLYGDSYEQYF. In nucleotides, the CDR3 is TGCGCCAGCAGCTTGTACGGGGACTCCTACGAGCAGTACTTC.

V is TRBV5-1 and J is TRBJ2-7; 8 bases line up with TRBD2. The V gene end was trimmed by 1 base and the J gene end by 4 bases; junction bases not matched to a gene: 1. Germline CDR1 and CDR2: SGHRS and YFSETQ. This CDR3 region has 13 residues. CDR3 coding DNA: TGCGCCAGCAGCTTGCGGGGGGGTTACGAGCAGTACTTC. Translating gives CASSLRGGYEQYF.

This clone came up once. The chain combines TRBV19 with TRBJ2-4; TRBD1 aligns across 7 bases. V lost 0 bases and J lost 1; bases outside the gene matches: 0. The CDR3 is 15 amino acids. Germline-derived CDR1 and CDR2 are LNHDA and SQIVND (reference sequence). Here the CDR3 DNA reads TGTGCCAGTAGTATAGAGGACAGGGCCAAAAACATTCAGTACTTC. Amino acid sequence: CASSIEDRAKNIQYF.

V gene TRBV3-1 (or the pseudogene TRBV3-2) combines with J gene TRBJ2-3; 11 bases fit TRBD2. Germline V lookup: CDR1 LGHDT, CDR2 YNNKEL (reference sequence). V dropped 3 bases and J dropped 4; count of bases not matched to a gene: 6. The CDR3 is made up of 16 amino acids. The CDR3 spells CASSQLAGGFADTQYF. CDR3 bases: TGTGCCAGCAGCCAGCTAGCGGGGGGCTTCGCAGATACGCAGTATTTT.

CDR3 loop: CASTGSFKSTDTQYF. In DNA form, the CDR3 reads TGTGCCAGCACGGGGTCCTTTAAGAGCACAGATACGCAGTATTTT. The chain links TRBV2 to TRBJ2-3, with D perhaps TRBD2 (5 bases). The V end lost 7 bases, the J end lost 0 bases, and 14 bases lay between the germline ends. The germline V gene has CDR1 SNHLY and CDR2 FYNNEI. CDR3 size: 15 residues.

The chain links TRBV19 to TRBJ1-4; 8 bases map to TRBD1. Trimming took 7 bases from V and 2 from J; bases not matched to a gene: 9. Per the germline V gene, CDR1 is LNHDA and CDR2 is SQIVND (reference sequence). This CDR3 region has 16 residues. The CDR3 DNA follows: TGTGCCAGTAACACCCCGGGACAGGTGACTAATGAAAAACTGTTTTTT. This sequence encodes CASNTPGQVTNEKLFF.

This chain links TRBV5-6 with TRBJ1-1; D is unresolved. V lost 2 bases, J lost 0 bases, and 14 bases lay in between. Germline assignment: CDR1 SGHDT and CDR2 YYEEEE. The CDR3 has 16 amino acids. For the CDR3, the DNA is TGTGCCAGCAGCTTAATCACAGTTGTCATGAACACTGAAGCTTTCTTT. It codes for CASSLITVVMNTEAFF.

Remarks on this clone: Other nucleotide sequences in the sample specify the same CDR3. V is TRBV29-1 and J is TRBJ2-3; the D gene is possibly TRBD1 (6 bases). This CDR3 is 13 amino acids long. Trimming removed 1 base from V and 1 base from J, with 6 bases in between. The germline CDR1 and CDR2 sequences are SQVTM and ANQGSEA. DNA for the CDR3: TGCAGCGTTGAAGGACAGGGCACAGATACGCAGTATTTT. Encoded protein: CSVEGQGTDTQYF.

CDR3 sequence: CASSETFREMNTEAFF. The CDR3 region has the DNA TGTGCCAGCAGTGAAACGTTCCGTGAGATGAACACTGAAGCTTTCTTT. The chain is built from TRBV2 and TRBJ1-1; no clear D. Germline values: CDR1 SNHLY, CDR2 FYNNEI. Trimming left V 2 bases short and J 0 bases short, with 13 bases between. The CDR3 extends over 16 amino acids.

The rearrangement joins TRBV11-2 to TRBJ2-7, with D perhaps TRBD1 (5 bases). Germline V gives CDR1 SGHAT, CDR2 FQNNGV. V gave up 3 bases and J gave up 0 bases, with 9 bases separating them. The length of the CDR3 is 14 residues. CDR3 in DNA: TGTGCCAGCAGCTTCTACCAGGGCTCCTACGAGCAGTACTTC. Translating it yields CASSFYQGSYEQYF.

This clone came up once. The chain combines TRBV4-2 with TRBJ2-1; 11 bases are shared with TRBD2. Germline V lookup: CDR1 LGHNA, CDR2 YNFKEQ. The CDR3 extends over 18 amino acids. V gave up 2 bases and J gave up 0 bases; unmatched junction bases: 6. The CDR3 sequence is CASSQLAGGPSSYNEQFF. The CDR3 DNA reads TGTGCCAGCAGCCAACTAGCGGGGGGCCCGAGCTCCTACAATGAGCAGTTCTTC.

This clone was picked up many times. This chain joins TRBV10-3 and TRBJ1-6, with 8 bases fitting TRBD1. The CDR3 runs to 16 residues. Trimming took 5 bases from V and 10 from J; bases not matched to a gene: 13. Germline V gene data show CDR1 as ENHRY and CDR2 as SYGVKD. CDR3 in DNA: TGTGCCATCAGTCAAACCGGACAGGGAGATGGATCACCCCTCCACTTT. It translates to CAISQTGQGDGSPLHF.

V usage is TRBV18 and J usage is TRBJ2-7; TRBD1 might be the D (6 bases). The CDR3 sequence is 14 residues long. Trimming left V 1 base short and J 0 bases short, with 7 bases between. Germline CDR1 and CDR2: KGHSH and LQKENI. CDR3 region: CASSPQGHSYEQYF. CDR3 in DNA: TGTGCCAGCTCACCACAGGGACACTCCTACGAGCAGTACTTC.

The chain combines TRBV6-5 with TRBJ1-2; the match to TRBD1 covers 7 bases. This CDR3 comprises 12 residues. Germline trimming cut 6 bases from V and 8 bases from J; bases unmatched to any gene: 6. The germline CDR1 and CDR2 sequences are MNHEY and SVGAGI. This chain's CDR3 is CASSYQGGGYTF. The CDR3 bases are TGTGCCAGCAGCTACCAGGGGGGCGGCTACACCTTC.

The V call is TRBV9, the J call TRBJ1-6; D not certain. In germline, CDR1 is SGDLS, CDR2 YYNGEE. The CDR3 extends over 14 amino acids. V lost 0 bases to trimming and J lost 7 bases, with 8 bases between them. CDR3 sequence (DNA): TGTGCCAGCAGCGTAGGAGGGTTGAATTCACCCCTCCACTTT. Translating gives CASSVGGLNSPLHF.

The chain uses TRBV18 and TRBJ2-3; D may be TRBD1 (5 bases). This CDR3 contains 15 residues. Germline V gene sequence: CDR1 KGHSH, CDR2 LQKENI. Trimming cost V 6 bases and J 2 bases, with 15 bases left between them. CDR3 in DNA: TGTGCCAGCTCCGTCTACCAGGGTCTCACAGATACGCAGTATTTT. Its translation is CASSVYQGLTDTQYF.

This rearrangement joins TRBV5-4 to TRBJ1-1, with D tentatively TRBD1 (6 bases). Trimming cost V 0 bases and J 0 bases, with 9 bases left between them. Per germline, CDR1 SGHNT and CDR2 YYREEE (reference sequence). The CDR3 consists of 15 residues. The CDR3 here is CASSLAGQLNTEAFF. The CDR3 nucleotides are TGTGCCAGCAGCTTGGCTGGACAGCTGAACACTGAAGCTTTCTTT.

The CDR3 reads CASSLAQQGAGGAQYF. CDR3 DNA sequence: TGTGCCAGCAGCTTAGCCCAACAGGGGGCCGGGGGGGCCCAGTACTTC. The chain recombines TRBV7-2 with TRBJ2-5, with TRBD1 as a possible D gene (9 bases). The germline CDR1 and CDR2 sequences are SGHTA and FQGNSA. The CDR3 has 16 amino acids. The V end lost 0 bases, the J end lost 9 bases, and 20 bases lay between the germline ends.

The rearrangement uses TRBV7-2 and TRBJ1-1; D is undetermined. CDR3 length: 13 amino acids. CDR1 SGHTA and CDR2 FQGNSA come from the germline V gene. V gave up 5 bases and J gave up 0 bases, with 7 bases separating them. CDR3 nucleotides: TGTGCCAGCAGCCTGTACATGAACACTGAAGCTTTCTTT. Amino acid sequence: CASSLYMNTEAFF.

V usage is TRBV10-3 and J usage is TRBJ1-2, with 10 bases matching TRBD1. This CDR3 has 14 amino acids. Germline trimming cut 8 bases from V and 5 bases from J; bases unmatched to any gene: 8. The germline gives CDR1 ENHRY, CDR2 SYGVKD. CDR3 bases: TGTGCCATCCGCGGGACAGGGGAATGGTATGGCTACACCTTC. It translates to CAIRGTGEWYGYTF.

This chain uses TRBV5-1 with TRBJ2-7; 7 bases match TRBD1. With V trimmed by 4 bases and J by 3 bases, 7 bases remained unmatched. The CDR3 has 14 amino acids. Per the germline V gene, CDR1 is SGHRS and CDR2 is YFSETQ. The CDR3: CASSTWDSYYEQYF. For the CDR3, the DNA is TGCGCCAGCAGCACATGGGACAGCTACTACGAGCAGTACTTC.

The chain combines TRBV12-3 or TRBV12-4 with TRBJ1-1, with a tentative D call TRBD1 (5 bases). The CDR3 totals 13 residues. V was cut by 6 bases and J by 2 bases, with 10 bases left in between. The CDR3 DNA is TGTGCCAGCAGCCAACAGGTCAACACTGAAGCTTTCTTT. Translation: CASSQQVNTEAFF.